This T cell receptor beta chain originates from a study of OX40 agonist ivuxolimab in advanced cancers. Study conclusions and caveats: Partly responding patients at 0.1-3.0 mg/kg showed some of the smallest clonal expansion.

Sequencing used immunoSEQ multiplex PCR; TCRdb keeps in-frame clones, though not all of them. This sample yields about 52,000 clones, of which approximately 87% are seen a single time; 6% to 8% belongs to the top ten. Points on this clone: No antigen is known for it.

The sequences come from CD4+ or CD8+ T cells sorted from blood, collected in a trial of the OX40 agonist ivuxolimab. The sequence came from an adult with an advanced solid tumor such as melanoma, head and neck, liver or kidney cancer.

CDR3 amino acids: CASSFDIANYGYTF. CDR3 in DNA: TGTGCCAGCAGTTTTGACATAGCCAACTATGGCTACACCTTC. The chain is built from TRBV28 and TRBJ1-2; D is unresolved. The CDR3 length is 14 residues. Per the germline V gene, CDR1 is MDHEN and CDR2 is SYDVKM. V dropped 3 bases and J dropped 2 bases, with 10 bases sitting between them.